This T cell receptor beta chain was recorded in a study of blood T cells in healthy people across ages. Notes on the study in general: Higher diversity and more naive CD4+ cells were features of long-lived donors, compared to aged donors.

This CDR3 contains 14 residues. V lost 0 bases and J 7 bases, leaving 13 bases between the germline ends. Germline V lookup: CDR1 LGHDT, CDR2 YNNKEL (reference sequence). Notes on this clonotype: Antigen specificity is unknown.

Primed by a sample-barcoded 5' primer and a J-beta primer mix, a second PCR proceeded for 7 to 11 cycles. From each sample, at least 3 million paired-end reads containing CDR3 were obtained. Using its own MiXCR run on the 5' RACE reads, TCRdb lists one record per CDR3 protein. The table records hundreds of thousands of distinct CDR3 sequences, around half of them present only once. The sequence was obtained from a man older than 75 in good health. The rearrangement uses TRBV3-1 and TRBJ2-7; D may correspond to TRBD1 or TRBD2 (6 bases each). What was sequenced was blood. CDR3 in amino acids: CASSQEEGVGEQYF. The CDR3 DNA sequence: TGTGCCAGCAGCCAAGAGGAGGGGGTCGGAGAGCAGTACTTC.